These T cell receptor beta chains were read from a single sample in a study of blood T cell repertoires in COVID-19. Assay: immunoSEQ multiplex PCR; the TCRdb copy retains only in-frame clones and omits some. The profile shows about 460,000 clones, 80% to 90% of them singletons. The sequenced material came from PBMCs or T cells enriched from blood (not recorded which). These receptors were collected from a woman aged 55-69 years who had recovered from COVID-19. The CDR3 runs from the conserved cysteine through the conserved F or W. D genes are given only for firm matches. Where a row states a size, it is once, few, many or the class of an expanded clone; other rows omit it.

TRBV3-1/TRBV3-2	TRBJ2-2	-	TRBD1	CASSQRDRGITGELFF	TGTGCCAGCAGCCAGAGGGACAGGGGAATCACCGGGGAGCTGTTTTTT
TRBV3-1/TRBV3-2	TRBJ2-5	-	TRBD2	CASSFTSGGRETQYF	TGTGCCAGCAGTTTTACTAGCGGGGGGAGGGAGACCCAGTACTTC
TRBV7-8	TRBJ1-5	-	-	CASSFGSPQHF	TGTGCCAGCAGCTTTGGCAGTCCACAGCATTTT
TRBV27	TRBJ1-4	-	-	CASSWDRDTIQKLFF	TGTGCCAGCAGTTGGGATAGGGACACCATTCAAAAACTGTTTTTT
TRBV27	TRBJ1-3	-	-	CASSPDPRGGNTIYF	TGTGCCAGCAGTCCTGACCCCCGAGGGGGAAACACCATATATTTT
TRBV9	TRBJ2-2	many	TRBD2	CASSPRGSGGTNTGELFF	TGTGCCAGCAGCCCCCGAGGGAGCGGGGGGACGAACACCGGGGAGCTGTTTTTT
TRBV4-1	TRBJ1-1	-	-	CASSQVVPRGTEAFF	TGCGCCAGCAGCCAAGTTGTGCCGCGAGGCACTGAAGCTTTCTTT
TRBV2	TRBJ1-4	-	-	CASSEALQGWDEKLFF	TGTGCCAGCAGTGAAGCGCTTCAGGGGTGGGATGAAAAACTGTTTTTT
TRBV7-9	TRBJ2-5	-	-	CASSPRGYQETQYF	TGTGCCAGCAGCCCACGGGGGTACCAAGAGACCCAGTACTTC
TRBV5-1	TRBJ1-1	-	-	CASSPGAQGLSEAFF	TGCGCCAGCAGCCCCGGGGCACAGGGTCTCAGTGAAGCTTTCTTT
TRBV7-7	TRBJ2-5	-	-	CASSLVGSSGETQYF	TGTGCCAGCAGCTTAGTGGGCAGCTCAGGGGAGACCCAGTACTTC
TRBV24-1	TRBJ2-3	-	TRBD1	CATSDRDRGWGTDTQYF	TGTGCCACCAGTGATCGGGACAGGGGGTGGGGCACAGATACGCAGTATTTT
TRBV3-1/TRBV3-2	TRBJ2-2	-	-	CASSQEGARNTGELFF	TGTGCCAGCAGCCAAGAGGGGGCCCGGAACACCGGGGAGCTGTTTTTT
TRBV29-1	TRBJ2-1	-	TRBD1	CSSAVGQGYNEQFF	TGCAGCTCAGCAGTGGGACAGGGATACAATGAGCAGTTCTTC
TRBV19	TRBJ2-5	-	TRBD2	CASSPRGLGPLQETQYF	TGTGCCAGTAGCCCTCGGGGACTAGGTCCTTTACAAGAGACCCAGTACTTC
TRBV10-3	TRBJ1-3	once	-	CAISESTSPSSGNTIYF	TGTGCCATCAGTGAGTCGACATCACCCAGCTCTGGAAACACCATATATTTT
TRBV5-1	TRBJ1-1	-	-	CASVDWSQKAFF	TGCGCCAGCGTGGACTGGTCGCAAAAAGCTTTCTTT
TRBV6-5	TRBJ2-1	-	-	CASSPSYYNEQFF	TGTGCCAGCAGTCCCAGTTACTACAATGAGCAGTTCTTC
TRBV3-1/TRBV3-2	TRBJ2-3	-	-	CASSQDATKQYF	TGTGCCAGCAGCCAAGACGCGACTAAGCAGTATTTT
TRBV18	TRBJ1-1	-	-	CASSQRDRNTEAFF	TGTGCCAGCTCACAGCGGGATAGGAACACTGAAGCTTTCTTT
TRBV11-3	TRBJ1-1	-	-	CASSNRHQNTEAFF	TGTGCCAGCAGCAACAGACACCAGAACACTGAAGCTTTCTTT
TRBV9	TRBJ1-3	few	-	CASSPRTDSGNTIYF	TGTGCCAGCAGCCCCCGGACAGACTCTGGAAACACCATATATTTT